This T cell receptor beta chain was found in a study of CD4 and CD8 cells across lung adenocarcinoma regions (dated by TCRdb to the late 2010s). For the wider study: Intratumor heterogeneity of the T cell receptor repertoire was examined by comparing tumor centers with tumor margins.

Patients with localized lung adenocarcinoma, a subtype of non-small cell lung cancer, were used as donors. These samples came from the margins of localized lung adenocarcinomas. For TCR repertoire analysis, CD8+ T cells from tumor tissue were profiled separately from CD4+ T cells. Libraries came from PCR. Sequencing used a HiSeq X Ten. The public sequencing data were trimmed at Q25 with fastp and processed into clonotypes with MiXCR by TCRdb, which kept only in-frame beta chains. When rows share a CDR3 protein, they turn into one entry using the most common DNA and genes. A total of approximately 12,000 distinct CDR3 sequences appear in this sample, 47% of them only once. Clones ranked in the top ten supply roughly 25% of the sample. As for this clonotype: Its antigen target is currently unknown. No base-level quality is on record; no much larger clone is a single base apart.

The sample comprised CD8+ T cells from the margin of a lung tumor. The cell subset or site label for this specimen denotes: tumor margin region. The sequence derives from a female donor with lung adenocarcinoma. The CD4 and CD8 labels of this study may be unreliable.

The bases are TGTGCCAGCAGGCTGGGGGGGGGGGGGGGGGGGGCCAACGTCCTGACTTTC. It encodes CASRLGGGGGGANVLTF. The rearranged segments are TRBV27 and TRBJ2-6, and 7 bases in between align with TRBD2. Ends trimmed: V by 6 bases, J by 4 bases; bases unmatched to a gene: 12. The germline V gene (reference sequence) yields MNHEY for CDR1 and SMNVEV for CDR2. Its CDR3 holds 17 amino acids, cysteine through phenylalanine. The retained sequence is limited to the CDR3, 51 bases, with the frame set at the first base.